This is a list of T cell receptor beta chains from one sample in a study of tumor T cells in aggressive B-cell lymphoma. TCRdb's table, derived via immunoSEQ multiplex PCR, lists solely in-frame clones and lacks some. The data show roughly 4,000 clones, roughly 80% seen once. Material for sequencing was tumor tissue. The receptors shown here come from an adult with diffuse large B cell lymphoma. CDR3s leave out the opening cysteine and the closing phenylalanine or tryptophan. Fields, in order: V gene, D gene, CDR3 protein. D genes are given only for firm matches.

V: TRBV27; D: -; CDR3: ASSPSPRAQGYT
V: TRBV27; D: -; CDR3: ASSLNYPTDTQY
V: TRBV7-9; D: TRBD1; CDR3: ASSLGVGQGEAF
V: TRBV5-1; D: -; CDR3: ASRVGPLGTDTQY
V: TRBV5-4; D: -; CDR3: ASSSPRLGQYNEQF
V: TRBV27; D: TRBD2; CDR3: ASSLWASGGTDTQY
V: TRBV29-1; D: TRBD1; CDR3: STKQGAADTQY
V: TRBV18; D: -; CDR3: ANRLESNEQF
V: TRBV11-3; D: TRBD1; CDR3: ASSLAADRVEREQY
V: TRBV28; D: -; CDR3: ASSLTGQSYEQY
V: TRBV10-3; D: TRBD1; CDR3: AISSGQGSTDTQY
V: TRBV4-1; D: -; CDR3: ASSQGEFRGVEAF
V: TRBV27; D: -; CDR3: ASSLDTRGHYNEQF
V: TRBV4-2; D: -; CDR3: ASSQEGTLSSYNSPLH
V: TRBV7-9; D: TRBD1; CDR3: ASSIQDRIEQY
V: TRBV6-1; D: -; CDR3: ASSRTEGGPH
V: TRBV5-1; D: -; CDR3: ASSLGQGGYEQY
V: TRBV5-4; D: -; CDR3: ASSFRDTYNEQF
V: TRBV9; D: -; CDR3: ASSERTDNEQF
V: TRBV28; D: -; CDR3: ASRGEYSYNEQF
V: TRBV19; D: TRBD1; CDR3: ASSQQGADTEAF
V: TRBV9; D: -; CDR3: ASSVDHSSGNTIY
V: TRBV7-6; D: TRBD2; CDR3: ASSPGLAGGNYEQY
V: TRBV11-1; D: TRBD1; CDR3: ASSPPGTDGYT
V: TRBV10-3; D: TRBD1; CDR3: AISESRGRGKDTEAF
V: TRBV2; D: TRBD1; CDR3: ARRTGNYGYT
V: TRBV19; D: -; CDR3: ASREGPVNQPQH
V: TRBV10-3; D: -; CDR3: AITTGLAADTQY
V: TRBV5-4; D: TRBD2; CDR3: ASSSAGGSTDTQY
V: TRBV9; D: TRBD2; CDR3: ASSARLAFYNEQF
V: TRBV19; D: -; CDR3: ASRETSANYGCT
V: TRBV15; D: -; CDR3: ATSRNPTAGSGNTIY
V: TRBV11-3; D: TRBD1; CDR3: ASSLGGQNGELF
V: TRBV2; D: TRBD2; CDR3: ASSEGLAAVLGTQY
V: TRBV7-2; D: -; CDR3: ASSLTEETQY
V: TRBV9; D: TRBD1; CDR3: ASSAGQDRGSTEAF
V: TRBV5-1; D: TRBD2; CDR3: ASSDGGAASEQF
V: TRBV9; D: TRBD2; CDR3: ASSGIAGPYNEQF
V: TRBV10-3; D: TRBD1; CDR3: ASHEGATEKLF
V: TRBV30; D: -; CDR3: AWSFPTTLRDEQY
V: TRBV19; D: TRBD2; CDR3: ASKLAGGPYEQY
V: TRBV27; D: -; CDR3: ASSLNGMNTEAF
V: TRBV2; D: TRBD2; CDR3: ASRTSSSGGSYNEQF
V: TRBV13; D: TRBD2; CDR3: ASSRGGGPRDEQF
V: TRBV28; D: -; CDR3: ASDRMNTEAF
V: TRBV5-6; D: TRBD2; CDR3: ASSLTPGLEEDTQY
V: TRBV19; D: TRBD1; CDR3: ASSTQGASTGELL
V: TRBV6-6; D: -; CDR3: ASLDSYYNEQF
V: TRBV28; D: -; CDR3: ASSHYEQY
V: TRBV6-1; D: -; CDR3: ASSELSDINYEQY
V: TRBV2; D: -; CDR3: ASSEGVTFGKLF